The rows below give T cell receptor beta chains drawn from one sample of a study of tumor-infiltrating lymphocytes in primary liver carcinoma. TCRdb reprocessed the multiplex PCR reads with MiXCR, giving one entry per CDR3 protein. The sample lists about 320,000 distinct CDR3 sequences; about 50% were seen once. The sequenced material came from peripheral blood. The receptor source for this set is a woman in her thirties with primary liver carcinoma and hepatitis B virus infection. The CDR3 runs from the conserved cysteine through the conserved F or W. Fields, in order: V gene, J gene, clone size, D gene, CDR3 DNA, CDR3 protein. D genes are given only for firm matches. Part of the rows lack a size; the others show once, few, many or a class for expanded clones.

v_call: TRBV12-3/TRBV12-4
j_call: TRBJ2-7
clone_size: many
d_call: -
cdr3_nt: TGTGCCAGCAGCCGTTACACGGATCCCTACGAGCAGTACTTC
cdr3_aa: CASSRYTDPYEQYF

v_call: TRBV11-2
j_call: TRBJ2-3
clone_size: -
d_call: TRBD1
cdr3_nt: TGTGCCAGCAGACTACTGGGACAGTTCACAGATAGGCGGTATTTT
cdr3_aa: CASRLLGQFTDRRYF

v_call: TRBV11-2
j_call: TRBJ2-7
clone_size: many
d_call: -
cdr3_nt: TGTGCCAGCAGCTTAGCTCAGCGGGCCAACGAGCAGTACTTC
cdr3_aa: CASSLAQRANEQYF

v_call: TRBV5-5
j_call: TRBJ2-7
clone_size: -
d_call: TRBD1
cdr3_nt: TGTGCCAGCAGCTTGGGGCCGGGGAGACAGGGCATATCCTACGAGCAGTACTTC
cdr3_aa: CASSLGPGRQGISYEQYF

v_call: TRBV11-2
j_call: TRBJ1-1
clone_size: many
d_call: -
cdr3_nt: TGTGCCAGCAGCTTAATTGGGGGGCCCGCTTTTACTGAAGCTTTCTTT
cdr3_aa: CASSLIGGPAFTEAFF

v_call: TRBV5-1
j_call: TRBJ2-7
clone_size: -
d_call: TRBD1
cdr3_nt: TGCACCAGCAGCTGGGACGGGACAGGGTACGAGCAGTACTTC
cdr3_aa: CTSSWDGTGYEQYF

v_call: TRBV6-4
j_call: TRBJ2-2
clone_size: -
d_call: -
cdr3_nt: TGTGCCAGCAGTGAGCAGGGTGGCAGGGAGCTGTTTTTT
cdr3_aa: CASSEQGGRELFF

v_call: TRBV4-3
j_call: TRBJ2-2
clone_size: -
d_call: -
cdr3_nt: TGCGCCAGCAGCCGCAGCTGGAACACCGGGGAGCTGTTTTTT
cdr3_aa: CASSRSWNTGELFF

v_call: TRBV28
j_call: TRBJ2-7
clone_size: -
d_call: TRBD2
cdr3_nt: TGTGCTAGCACGTCTAAGCGGGCGGGAGATCTGTACGAGCAGTACTTC
cdr3_aa: CASTSKRAGDLYEQYF

v_call: TRBV5-6
j_call: TRBJ1-5
clone_size: -
d_call: -
cdr3_nt: TGTGCCAGCAGCTTGGGGAATCAGCCCCATCACTTT
cdr3_aa: CASSLGNQPHHF

v_call: TRBV12-3/TRBV12-4
j_call: TRBJ1-2
clone_size: -
d_call: -
cdr3_nt: TGTACCAGCAGTTCCGGGGGTGGAACTAACTATGGCTACACCTTC
cdr3_aa: CTSSSGGGTNYGYTF

v_call: TRBV4-2
j_call: TRBJ2-5
clone_size: once
d_call: -
cdr3_nt: TGCGCCAGCAGCCCCCCAGCTGGTTGGATCCAGTACTTC
cdr3_aa: CASSPPAGWIQYF

v_call: TRBV29-1
j_call: TRBJ1-3
clone_size: many
d_call: -
cdr3_nt: TGCAGCGTTGAAACGGGAGGAAACACCATATATTTT
cdr3_aa: CSVETGGNTIYF

v_call: TRBV6-5
j_call: TRBJ2-7
clone_size: -
d_call: -
cdr3_nt: TGTGCCAGCGGTGATTGGTTCGGGCAGTACTTC
cdr3_aa: CASGDWFGQYF

v_call: TRBV7-9
j_call: TRBJ2-1
clone_size: -
d_call: TRBD2
cdr3_nt: TGTGCCAGCAGCTTCCCACGGGAGGGTCTAAATGAGCAGTTCTTC
cdr3_aa: CASSFPREGLNEQFF

v_call: TRBV11-2
j_call: TRBJ2-3
clone_size: -
d_call: TRBD2
cdr3_nt: TGTGCCAGCAGCTCCTCCGGAACGGGAGGGCCGACAGATACGCAATATTTT
cdr3_aa: CASSSSGTGGPTDTQYF

v_call: TRBV20-1
j_call: TRBJ1-6
clone_size: -
d_call: -
cdr3_nt: TGCAGTGCTACGAACCCAGCGGGTAGGACCCCCAGCCACTTT
cdr3_aa: CSATNPAGRTPSHF

v_call: TRBV5-1
j_call: TRBJ2-1
clone_size: few
d_call: -
cdr3_nt: TGCGCCAGCAGCCCGGACATCTTCTACAATGAGCAGTTCTTC
cdr3_aa: CASSPDIFYNEQFF

v_call: TRBV11-2
j_call: TRBJ1-6
clone_size: -
d_call: -
cdr3_nt: TGTGCCAGCAGCTTGGTTTTAGGGCTCAATCCACCCCTCCGCTTT
cdr3_aa: CASSLVLGLNPPLRF

v_call: TRBV7-9
j_call: TRBJ2-3
clone_size: -
d_call: -
cdr3_nt: TGTGCCAGCAGCCGACTAGGGCCAGATACGCAGTATTTT
cdr3_aa: CASSRLGPDTQYF

v_call: TRBV11-2
j_call: TRBJ2-1
clone_size: -
d_call: -
cdr3_nt: TGTCCCAGCAGCGCGAGTACTAGCAAGGAGCAGTTCTTC
cdr3_aa: CPSSASTSKEQFF

v_call: TRBV12-3/TRBV12-4
j_call: TRBJ1-5
clone_size: many
d_call: -
cdr3_nt: TGTGCCAGCAGTGACTCCTATCAGCCCCAGCATTTT
cdr3_aa: CASSDSYQPQHF

v_call: TRBV6-6
j_call: TRBJ1-5
clone_size: -
d_call: TRBD1
cdr3_nt: TGTGCCAGCAGACAGGGGTTAGTGAATCAGCCCCAGCATTTT
cdr3_aa: CASRQGLVNQPQHF

v_call: TRBV6-1
j_call: TRBJ2-5
clone_size: many
d_call: -
cdr3_nt: TGTGCCAGCAGTGAAGGAGTTGGACGATGGGCGGAGACCCAGTACTTC
cdr3_aa: CASSEGVGRWAETQYF

v_call: TRBV6-2/TRBV6-3
j_call: TRBJ2-7
clone_size: -
d_call: TRBD1
cdr3_nt: TGTGCCAGCAGCCGACAGGGCGGAAAGCAGTACTTC
cdr3_aa: CASSRQGGKQYF

v_call: TRBV6-1
j_call: TRBJ2-1
clone_size: -
d_call: TRBD1
cdr3_nt: TGTGCCAGCAATGAACAACAGGGGTACCACAATGAGCAGTTCTTC
cdr3_aa: CASNEQQGYHNEQFF

v_call: TRBV29-1
j_call: TRBJ2-7
clone_size: many
d_call: TRBD2
cdr3_nt: TGCAGCGTTGACGGCGGGAGTAATTACGAGCAGTACTTC
cdr3_aa: CSVDGGSNYEQYF

v_call: TRBV4-3
j_call: TRBJ2-3
clone_size: -
d_call: -
cdr3_nt: TGCGTCAGCCGAACCCGGGTCAGGGAATCAGATACGCAGTATTTT
cdr3_aa: CVSRTRVRESDTQYF

v_call: TRBV13
j_call: TRBJ2-1
clone_size: -
d_call: TRBD2
cdr3_nt: TGTGCCAGTAGCACACTAGCGGGAATTTACAATGAGCAGTTCTTC
cdr3_aa: CASSTLAGIYNEQFF

v_call: TRBV6-6
j_call: TRBJ2-2
clone_size: -
d_call: -
cdr3_nt: TGTGCCAGCATGGAGGGGGGAGGGGGCACCGGGGAGCTGTTTTTT
cdr3_aa: CASMEGGGGTGELFF